The 18 T cell receptor beta chains presented below share a single source sample, sequenced in a study of technical replicates of blood from several donors. Only in-frame clones appear in the TCRdb table, and some are missing; sequencing was by immunoSEQ multiplex PCR. There are about 80,000 clones in the sample; more than 85% occur only once, and 0.3% to 0.45% lies in the top ten. Sequenced material: T cells isolated from PBMCs. The receptors were gathered from a human donor in good health.

V gene TRBV19 combines with J gene TRBJ1-1, with 7 bases aligning to TRBD1. V shed 5 bases, J shed 8 bases, and the junction held 8 bases outside the gene matches. The CDR3 length is 13 residues. Germline lookup yields CDR1 LNHDA and CDR2 SQIVND (reference sequence). The CDR3 is CASSRGTDVEAFF. CDR3 coding DNA: TGTGCCAGTAGTCGAGGGACAGACGTGGAAGCTTTCTTT.

The chain employs TRBV5-1 and TRBJ2-7, with a weak D call TRBD2 (6 bases). Trimming pared 4 bases from V and 3 bases from J, leaving 14 bases between. The V gene's germline CDR1 is SGHRS and CDR2 YFSETQ. The CDR3 totals 14 residues. CDR3: CASSRDGGGYEQYF. The CDR3 DNA reads as TGCGCCAGCAGCCGTGACGGGGGAGGCTACGAGCAGTACTTC.

The chain links TRBV4-3 to TRBJ1-3, with a tentative D call TRBD1 (6 bases). This CDR3 spans 16 amino acids. Germline V gives CDR1 LGHNA, CDR2 YSLEER. V was cut by 0 bases and J by 4 bases, with 13 bases left in between. DNA of the CDR3: TGCGCCAGCAGCCAAGATTGGCAGGGGATAGGAAACACCATATATTTT. Translated, it gives CASSQDWQGIGNTIYF.

The rearrangement joins TRBV15 to TRBJ2-6, with TRBD1 matching over 10 bases. This CDR3 is built from 18 residues. The germline V gene encodes CDR1 LNHNV and CDR2 YYDKDF (reference sequence). Trimming cost V 7 bases and J 4 bases; bases outside gene matches: 13. The CDR3 bases are TGTGCCACCACCCCCGGGACAGGGGCCCTTACCGGGGCCAACGTCCTGACTTTC. Protein sequence: CATTPGTGALTGANVLTF.

The gene calls are TRBV7-2 and TRBJ1-4; D gene ambiguous. Trimming removed 1 base from V and 3 bases from J, with 12 bases in between. Germline assignment: CDR1 SGHTA and CDR2 FQGNSA. This CDR3 has 16 residues. The CDR3 loop reads CASSLGPVAANEKLFF. CDR3 DNA: TGTGCCAGCAGCTTAGGGCCGGTGGCGGCTAATGAAAAACTGTTTTTT.

V gene TRBV5-6 combines with J gene TRBJ2-2, with a weak D call TRBD1 (5 bases). Per germline, CDR1 SGHDT and CDR2 YYEEEE. Trimming stripped 0 bases from V and 3 bases from J, with 12 bases between. The CDR3 runs 16 residues. The CDR3 reads CASSLAAQGYTGELFF. The DNA for the CDR3 is TGTGCCAGCAGCTTGGCCGCGCAGGGTTACACCGGGGAGCTGTTTTTT. The full variable domain, its missing parts supplied by reference TRBV5-6 and TRBJ2-2, is DAGVTQSPTHLIKTRGQQVTLRCSPKSGHDTVSWYQQALGQGPQFIFQYYEEEERQRGNFPDRFSGHQFPNYSSELNVNALLLGDSALYLCASSLAAQGYTGELFFGEGSRLTVL.

The chain recombines TRBV6-1 with TRBJ2-7; 7 positions agree with TRBD2. V shed 3 bases, J shed 6 bases, and the junction held 8 bases outside the gene matches. Per the germline V gene, CDR1 is MNHNS and CDR2 is SASEGT. CDR3 length: 14 amino acids. The CDR3 spells CASSDRRESTEQYF. The DNA of the CDR3 is TGTGCCAGCAGTGATCGGCGGGAGTCCACCGAGCAGTACTTC.

J is TRBJ2-7 and V is TRBV9; TRBD2 might be the D (5 bases). The length of the CDR3 is 13 residues. Germline-derived CDR1 and CDR2 are SGDLS and YYNGEE. V was clipped by 3 bases and J by 2 bases, with 9 bases between them. CDR3 loop: CASSAGDPYEQYF. DNA for the CDR3: TGTGCCAGCAGCGCCGGGGATCCCTACGAGCAGTACTTC.

The CDR3 region has the DNA TGTGCCAGCAGTTACCCGGGACTAGCAGGCGAGCAGTACTTC. Amino acids: CASSYPGLAGEQYF. This chain connects TRBV6-5 to TRBJ2-7, with TRBD2 identical over 9 bases. This CDR3 is built from 14 residues. Per germline, CDR1 MNHEY and CDR2 SVGAGI. V shed 2 bases and J 6 bases; nucleotides not matched to a gene: 5.

V gene TRBV7-3 combines with J gene TRBJ2-1; 9 bases agree with TRBD1. The junction had 9 bases not matched to a gene; V was cut back by 5 bases and J by 7 bases. The germline V gene has CDR1 SGHTA and CDR2 FQGTGA. The CDR3 contains 15 residues. In DNA, the CDR3 is TGTGCCAGCAGCGTCCGGGACAGGGTAGAGAATGAGCAGTTCTTC. Translation gives CASSVRDRVENEQFF. Full variable domain (remainder filled in from reference TRBV7-3 and TRBJ2-1): GAGVSQTPSNKVTEKGKYVELRCDPISGHTALYWYRQSLGQGPEFLIYFQGTGAADDSGLPNDRFFAVRPEGSVSTLKIQRTERGDSAVYLCASSVRDRVENEQFFGPGTRLTVL.

This clone occurred once. The rearrangement joins TRBV6-1 to TRBJ2-3, with 10 bases identical to TRBD1. The germline V gene encodes CDR1 MNHNS and CDR2 SASEGT. V dropped 2 bases and J dropped 5; count of bases not matched to a gene: 7. This CDR3 region has 16 residues. CDR3: CASSETLGQGGDTQYF. In DNA form, the CDR3 reads TGTGCCAGCAGTGAAACCTTAGGACAGGGGGGAGATACGCAGTATTTT.

This chain links TRBV7-8 with TRBJ2-5; the D is unclear. Trimming pared 2 bases from V and 0 bases from J, leaving 10 bases between. CDR3 length equals 15 residues. Germline CDR1 reads SGHVS; CDR2 reads FQNEAQ. The CDR3 loop is CASSLMSGYQETQYF. In DNA, the CDR3 is TGTGCCAGCAGCTTAATGTCCGGGTACCAAGAGACCCAGTACTTC.

The CDR3 DNA reads as TGTGCCAGCAGCGTAGAGGCTAGCGGCCTGTACGAGCAGTACTTC. Translating gives CASSVEASGLYEQYF. The chain carries TRBV9 and TRBJ2-7; 7 nucleotides match TRBD2. In germline, CDR1 is SGDLS, CDR2 YYNGEE. With V trimmed by 0 bases and J by 4 bases, 7 bases remained unmatched. The CDR3 runs to 15 residues.

The gene calls are TRBV4-2 and TRBJ1-1; possible D gene TRBD1, 6 bases. Germline V gene sequence: CDR1 LGHNA, CDR2 YNFKEQ. This CDR3 is 14 amino acids long. V shed 0 bases and J shed 8 bases, with 13 bases lying between them. CDR3 sequence reads: CASSQEVWTAEAFF. In nucleotides, the CDR3 is TGTGCCAGCAGCCAAGAGGTATGGACAGCCGAAGCTTTCTTT.

This clone was seen only once. J is TRBJ1-2 and V is TRBV30, with TRBD1 identical over 9 bases. This CDR3 is built from 14 residues. Germline assignment: CDR1 GTSNPN and CDR2 SVGIG (reference sequence). V shed 2 bases, J shed 8 bases, and the junction held 9 bases outside the gene matches. CDR3 DNA: TGTGCCTGGAGTCGCCGGGACAGGGAGAAAGGCTACACCTTC. As protein: CAWSRRDREKGYTF.

CDR3 DNA: TGTGCCAGCAGTTATGACGGGATAGCTGAAGCTTTCTTT. This encodes CASSYDGIAEAFF. The J gene is TRBJ1-1, the V gene TRBV6-5; D unclear. Trimming removed 3 bases from V and 6 bases from J, with 11 bases in between. The CDR3 has 13 residues. Germline V lookup: CDR1 MNHEY, CDR2 SVGAGI.

The chain has TRBV7-2 and TRBJ2-5, with no clear D. The germline gives CDR1 SGHTA, CDR2 FQGNSA. The CDR3 is made up of 12 amino acids. Between the trimmed V and J ends, which lost 5 bases and 6 bases, there was a span of 10 bases. DNA for the CDR3: TGTGCCAGCAGCCCCCCTGGCAAGACCCAGTACTTC. It specifies CASSPPGKTQYF. The full variable domain, rest sourced from reference TRBV7-2 and TRBJ2-5, is GAGVSQSPSNKVTEKGKDVELRCDPISGHTALYWYRQSLGQGLEFLIYFQGNSAPDKSGLPSDRFSAERTGGSVSTLTIQRTQQEDSAVYLCASSPPGKTQYFGPGTRLLVL.

A single count supports this clone. The chain uses TRBV11-2 and TRBJ2-5, with 10 positions matching TRBD1. Germline V gene lookup returns CDR1 SGHAT and CDR2 FQNNGV. V was clipped by 5 bases and J by 2 bases; unmatched bases: 5. This CDR3 region has 15 residues. CDR3 in DNA: TGTGCCAGCAGCGAGGACAGGGGGATACAAGAGACCCAGTACTTC. Protein sequence: CASSEDRGIQETQYF.